One sample yielded the 13 T cell receptor beta chains listed below, sequenced in a study of monozygotic twins with inflammatory bowel disease. Following a re-call of the 5' RACE reads, TCRdb has one entry per CDR3 protein and lacks DNA. The sample includes about 380,000 distinct CDR3 sequences. The specimen was blood. These receptors were collected from a human donor with ulcerative colitis or Crohn's disease, or a healthy co-twin of an affected twin (not recorded which).

V gene TRBV11-2 combines with J gene TRBJ2-7; TCRdb calls TRBD2, which cannot be checked without DNA. CDR1 and CDR2 from the germline V gene are SGHAT and FQNNGV. This CDR3 is 14 amino acids long. Here the CDR3 reads CASSLERITYEQYF. The full variable domain, completed using reference TRBV11-2 and TRBJ2-7, is EAGVAQSPRYKIIEKRQSVAFWCNPISGHATLYWYQQILGQGPKLLIQFQNNGVVDDSQLPKDRFSAERLKGVDSTLKIQPAKLEDSAVYLCASSLERITYEQYFGPGTRLTVT.

This chain uses TRBV24-1 with TRBJ2-6; TCRdb picks TRBD1, but there is no DNA to check that call. The CDR3 consists of 17 residues. Germline lookup yields CDR1 KGHDR and CDR2 SFDVKD. CDR3 protein: CATSDPPTGRGANVLTF.

CDR3 residues: CASSRARTAYEQYF. The chain has TRBV18 and TRBJ2-7; TCRdb's D call of TRBD1 is untestable without DNA. The length of the CDR3 is 14 residues. Per germline, CDR1 KGHSH and CDR2 LQKENI.

The V and J genes are TRBV5-1 and TRBJ2-2; the D call of TRBD1 rests on TCRdb alone, since no DNA is present to check it. CDR1 is SGHRS and CDR2 is YFSETQ in the germline V gene. This CDR3 contains 15 residues. The CDR3 loop is CASSLDGGSTGELFF.

The CDR3 here is CASSQEGGRSYEQYF. This chain connects TRBV4-3 to TRBJ2-7; absent DNA, TCRdb's TRBD1 call cannot be checked. CDR1 and CDR2 from the germline V gene are LGHNA and YSLEER. The CDR3 extends over 15 amino acids.

V is TRBV4-1 and J is TRBJ1-4. The germline V gene encodes CDR1 MGHRA and CDR2 YSYEKL. The CDR3 spans 17 residues. CDR3 sequence: CASSLDQTEAWNEKLFF.

This sequence joins TRBV5-1 and TRBJ2-7; TCRdb outputs TRBD1, but without DNA this stays unchecked. The V gene's germline CDR1 is SGHRS and CDR2 YFSETQ. The CDR3 loop spans 14 amino acids. CDR3 region: CASSLQGSDYEQYF.

V usage is TRBV4-3 and J usage is TRBJ1-1; TCRdb designates TRBD1, a call that cannot be tested without DNA. The length of the CDR3 is 15 residues. The germline V gene encodes CDR1 LGHNA and CDR2 YSLEER. CDR3 amino acids: CASSSGQNLNTEAFF.

This chain links TRBV7-2 with TRBJ1-1; TCRdb's assignment of TRBD1 cannot be checked, as there is no DNA. The CDR3 has 15 residues. Germline-derived CDR1 and CDR2 are SGHTA and FQGNSA. CDR3 loop: CASQTRTGGGTEAFF.

This sequence joins TRBV29-1 and TRBJ2-5; TCRdb lists TRBD1, though no DNA is available to test this call. The CDR3 has 14 residues. Germline V lookup: CDR1 SQVTM, CDR2 ANQGSEA. The CDR3 protein is CSVAPGQLRETQYF.

The genes are TRBV12-3 or TRBV12-4 and TRBJ2-7; the D call from TCRdb, TRBD1, cannot be confirmed without DNA. The CDR3 totals 14 residues. CDR3 residues: CASRTGTSSYEQYF.

The chain employs TRBV27 and TRBJ2-7; TCRdb returns TRBD1, unconfirmable since there is no DNA. Germline V lookup: CDR1 MNHEY, CDR2 SMNVEV (reference sequence). The CDR3 contains 15 residues. The CDR3 region is CASRSPQRGSYEQYF.

J is TRBJ2-3 and V is TRBV24-1; TCRdb calls TRBD2, which cannot be checked without DNA. Germline V gene lookup returns CDR1 KGHDR and CDR2 SFDVKD. This CDR3 has 16 amino acids. The CDR3 is CATSRLAGDPTDTQYF.